This T cell receptor (beta chain) appears in the sequencing data of a study of blood T cells in healthy people across ages. Study-level points and caveats: Roughly linear age-related decline in beta diversity appeared, significant by age around 42. Estimates drawn from one million T cells were deemed to understate diversity.

The CDR3 length is 15 residues. CDR1 is MGHRA, CDR2 YSYEKL, per germline. The use of a sample-barcoded 5' primer and a J-beta primer mix characterized a second PCR of roughly 6 to 12 cycles. Every sample gave at least 2.5 million paired-end reads containing CDR3. TCRdb fed the 5' RACE reads into MiXCR, producing one record per CDR3 protein. Among over 600,000 distinct CDR3 sequences listed, approximately 40% were seen once. This clonotype has just a few counts. Its antigen is not known. The receptor was derived from an elderly man in good health. The gene calls are TRBV4-1 and TRBJ2-4; the match to TRBD2 covers 13 bases. The end of the DNA aligns better with TRBJ2-7, so the J call may be wrong. Sequencing input: blood. The CDR3 protein is CASSQTGTSGNEQYF. In DNA form, the CDR3 reads TGCGCCAGCAGCCAAACCGGGACTAGCGGGAACGAGCAGTACTTC.